Listed here are 10 T cell receptor beta chains from one sample, sequenced in a study of blood T cell repertoires in COVID-19. Sequencing was performed with immunoSEQ multiplex PCR; in TCRdb, only in-frame clones are kept and a portion is missing. The sample records under 50,000 clones, 65% to 90% being singletons. Sequencing was done on a sample of peripheral blood. These receptors were collected from a human donor in a cohort sampled during active COVID-19.

The CDR3 region is CASSRGNTGELFF. In DNA, the CDR3 is TGTGCCAGCAGTAGGGGGAACACCGGGGAGCTGTTTTTT. The rearrangement joins TRBV2 to TRBJ2-2; a possible D gene is TRBD1 (5 bases). The CDR3 consists of 13 residues. Germline CDR1 and CDR2: SNHLY and FYNNEI. Trimming stripped 5 bases from V and 1 base from J, with 5 bases between.

The CDR3 DNA reads TGTGCCAGTAGTATAACAGGGTTATGGGCTGAAAAACTGTTTTTT. This encodes CASSITGLWAEKLFF. The rearrangement joins TRBV19 to TRBJ1-4; D is possibly TRBD1 (6 bases). The CDR3 runs 15 residues. With 2 bases removed from V and 7 bases from J, the gap between germline ends came to 14 bases. Germline V lookup: CDR1 LNHDA, CDR2 SQIVND (reference sequence).

V is TRBV6-1 and J is TRBJ1-5; a possible D gene is TRBD1 (6 bases). Between the trimmed V and J ends, which lost 0 bases and 4 bases, there was a span of 13 bases. The CDR3 consists of 16 residues. CDR1 MNHNS and CDR2 SASEGT come from the germline V gene. The chain's CDR3 is CASSEAMGGANQPQHF. CDR3 DNA sequence: TGTGCCAGCAGTGAAGCAATGGGGGGGGCGAATCAGCCCCAGCATTTT.

V and J are TRBV2 and TRBJ2-1; D is possibly TRBD2 (6 bases). V lost 3 bases and J 7 bases, leaving 13 bases between the germline ends. Germline V CDR1 and CDR2: SNHLY, FYNNEI. The CDR3 is 14 residues long. The CDR3 nucleotides read TGTGCCAGCAGTGACCGGGGGAATCGGAATGAGCAGTTCTTC. This codes for CASSDRGNRNEQFF. The whole variable domain, remainder taken from reference TRBV2 and TRBJ2-1, is EPEVTQTPSHQVTQMGQEVILRCVPISNHLYFYWYRQILGQKVEFLVSFYNNEISEKSEIFDDQFSVERPDGSNFTLKIRSTKLEDSAMYFCASSDRGNRNEQFFGPGTRLTVL.

This sequence joins TRBV6-1 and TRBJ1-2; a possible D gene is TRBD1 (5 bases). Trimming pared 3 bases from V and 8 bases from J, leaving 13 bases between. Germline V lookup: CDR1 MNHNS, CDR2 SASEGT. This CDR3 spans 13 amino acids. Here the CDR3 reads CASSDVGRAGYTF. In DNA, the CDR3 is TGTGCCAGCAGTGACGTGGGCAGGGCGGGCTACACCTTC.

V is TRBV7-2 and J is TRBJ1-5; a weak D match, TRBD1 (5 bases). The V and J ends lost 1 base and 3 bases respectively, with 13 bases between them. Germline CDR1 reads SGHTA; CDR2 reads FQGNSA. The CDR3 loop spans 16 amino acids. CDR3: CASSLGAGISNQPQHF. The CDR3 nucleotides read TGTGCCAGCAGCTTAGGGGCAGGGATCTCCAATCAGCCCCAGCATTTT.

On this clone: Other DNA sequences in the sample encode the same CDR3. The rearrangement uses TRBV11-3 and TRBJ1-2, with 7 bases matching TRBD1. The CDR3 contains 14 residues. CDR1 and CDR2 (germline): SGHNT, YENEEA. With 1 base clipped from V and 6 bases from J, the junction kept 5 bases outside the gene matches. The CDR3 DNA is TGTGCCAGCAGCTTAGGACAGGGAGGAGATGGCTACACCTTC. Its translation is CASSLGQGGDGYTF.

As DNA, the CDR3 is TGCGCCAGCCGTTTAGGACAGGGGAAGGATGAAAAACTGTTTTTT. This translates into CASRLGQGKDEKLFF. This chain joins TRBV5-1 and TRBJ1-4; the match to TRBD1 covers 9 bases. V gave up 7 bases and J gave up 6 bases; unmatched junction bases: 10. The CDR3 runs 15 residues. The germline V gene encodes CDR1 SGHRS and CDR2 YFSETQ.

The rearrangement joins TRBV19 to TRBJ1-1; D remains unclear. Germline assignment: CDR1 LNHDA and CDR2 SQIVND (reference sequence). The CDR3 loop spans 14 amino acids. The V end lost 2 bases, the J end lost 7 bases, and 14 bases lay between the germline ends. The CDR3 DNA sequence: TGTGCCAGTAGTATACACGTTCCTAACGGTGAAGCTTTCTTT. Its protein is CASSIHVPNGEAFF.

As DNA, the CDR3 is TGTGCCAGCAGCCTGCGTTACTCCCTTAACACAGATACGCAGTATTTT. It encodes CASSLRYSLNTDTQYF. The chain carries TRBV7-9 and TRBJ2-3; D is uncertain. This CDR3 contains 16 residues. The germline gives CDR1 SEHNR, CDR2 FQNEAQ (reference sequence). V dropped 5 bases and J dropped 2 bases, with 17 bases sitting between them. Filled out from reference TRBV7-9 and TRBJ2-3, the complete variable domain reads DTGVSQNPRHKITKRGQNVTFRCDPISEHNRLYWYRQTLGQGPEFLTYFQNEAQLEKSRLLSDRFSAERPKGSFSTLEIQRTEQGDSAMYLCASSLRYSLNTDTQYFGPGTRLTVL.